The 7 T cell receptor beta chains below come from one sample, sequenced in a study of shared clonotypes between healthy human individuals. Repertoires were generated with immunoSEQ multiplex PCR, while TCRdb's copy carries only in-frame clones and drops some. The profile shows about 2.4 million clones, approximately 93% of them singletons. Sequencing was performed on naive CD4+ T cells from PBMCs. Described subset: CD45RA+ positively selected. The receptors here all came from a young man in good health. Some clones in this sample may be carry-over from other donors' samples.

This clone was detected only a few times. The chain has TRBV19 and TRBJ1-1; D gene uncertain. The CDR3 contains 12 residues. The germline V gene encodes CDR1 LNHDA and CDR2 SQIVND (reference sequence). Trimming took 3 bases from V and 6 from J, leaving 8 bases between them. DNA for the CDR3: TGTGCCAGTAGTATGGGTTGGGCTGAAGCTTTCTTT. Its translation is CASSMGWAEAFF.

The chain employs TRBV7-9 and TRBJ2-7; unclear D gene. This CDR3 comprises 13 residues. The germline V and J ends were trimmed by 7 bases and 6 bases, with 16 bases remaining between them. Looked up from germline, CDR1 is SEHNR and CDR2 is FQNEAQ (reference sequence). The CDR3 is CASTLGPRSEQYF. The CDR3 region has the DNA TGTGCCAGCACGTTGGGCCCTAGGTCCGAGCAGTACTTC.

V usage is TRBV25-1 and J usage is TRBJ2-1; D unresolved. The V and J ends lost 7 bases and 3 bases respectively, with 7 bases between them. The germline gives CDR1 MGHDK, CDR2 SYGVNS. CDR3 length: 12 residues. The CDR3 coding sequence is TGTGCCAGCAAGCCAAACTACAATGAGCAGTTCTTC. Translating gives CASKPNYNEQFF. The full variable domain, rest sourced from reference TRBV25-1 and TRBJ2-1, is EADIYQTPRYLVIGTGKKITLECSQTMGHDKMYWYQQDPGMELHLIHYSYGVNSTEKGDLSSESTVSRIRTEHFPLTLESARPSHTSQYLCASKPNYNEQFFGPGTRLTVL.

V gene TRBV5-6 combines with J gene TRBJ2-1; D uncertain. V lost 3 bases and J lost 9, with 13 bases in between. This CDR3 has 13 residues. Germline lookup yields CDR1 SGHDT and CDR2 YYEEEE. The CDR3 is CASSSLSRGEQFF. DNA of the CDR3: TGTGCCAGCAGCTCATTATCTAGAGGTGAGCAGTTCTTC.

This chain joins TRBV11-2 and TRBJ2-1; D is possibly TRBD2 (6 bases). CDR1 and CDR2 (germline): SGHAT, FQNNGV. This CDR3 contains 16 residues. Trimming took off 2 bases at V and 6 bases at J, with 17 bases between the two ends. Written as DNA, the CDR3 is TGTGCCAGCAGCTTATTCTATACGGGAGACGGCAATGAGCAGTTCTTC. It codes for CASSLFYTGDGNEQFF.

The CDR3, as DNA: TGTGCCAGCAGCTTACCTCAGGGGGCGCTTTCGTCTGGAAACACCATATATTTT. It is translated as CASSLPQGALSSGNTIYF. V gene TRBV7-9 combines with J gene TRBJ1-3, with 8 bases identical to TRBD1. Germline V gives CDR1 SEHNR, CDR2 FQNEAQ (reference sequence). This CDR3 is 18 amino acids long. J lost 1 base, V lost 2 bases, and 10 bases had no gene match. Full variable domain (outside the CDR3, taken from reference TRBV7-9 and TRBJ1-3): DTGVSQNPRHKITKRGQNVTFRCDPISEHNRLYWYRQTLGQGPEFLTYFQNEAQLEKSRLLSDRFSAERPKGSFSTLEIQRTEQGDSAMYLCASSLPQGALSSGNTIYFGEGSWLTVV.

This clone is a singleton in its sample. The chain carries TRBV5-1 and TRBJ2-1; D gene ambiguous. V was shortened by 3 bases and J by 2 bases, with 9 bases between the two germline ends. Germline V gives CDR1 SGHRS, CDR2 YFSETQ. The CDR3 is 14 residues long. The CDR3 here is CASSWLGTYNEQFF. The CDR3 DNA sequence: TGCGCCAGCAGCTGGCTAGGTACCTACAATGAGCAGTTCTTC. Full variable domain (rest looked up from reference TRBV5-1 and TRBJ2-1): KAGVTQTPRYLIKTRGQQVTLSCSPISGHRSVSWYQQTPGQGLQFLFEYFSETQRNKGNFPGRFSGRQFSNSRSEMNVSTLELGDSALYLCASSWLGTYNEQFFGPGTRLTVL.